A selection of T cell receptor beta chains follows, all from one sample in a study of PD-L1 blockade in urothelial cancer. Clones were sequenced by immunoSEQ multiplex PCR, and TCRdb holds only the in-frame ones, with some missing. This table holds 87,000 or so clones, roughly 84% found once. The source was PBMCs, collected around atezolizumab (anti-PD-L1) treatment. The origin of the receptors is a man in his 60s with urothelial cancer. Both conserved end residues are part of each CDR3.

CDR3aa: CASSPGQASTDTQYF
v_gene: TRBV5-1

CDR3aa: CASSAGVANYGYTF
v_gene: TRBV6-5

CDR3aa: CASSAGPRTTQYF
v_gene: TRBV28

CDR3aa: CASSNPMGSYGYTF
v_gene: TRBV9

CDR3aa: CASSPPGNYEQYF
v_gene: TRBV18

CDR3aa: CASSLGGLNYGYTF
v_gene: TRBV7-2

CDR3aa: CASSLETGGRTEAFF
v_gene: TRBV11-2

CDR3aa: CASSPGTGNEKLFF
v_gene: TRBV18

CDR3aa: CASSYGTSEYEQYF
v_gene: TRBV7-2

CDR3aa: CASTLTGTGLIGELFF
v_gene: TRBV7-2

CDR3aa: CASSEEQGARSTEAFF
v_gene: TRBV6-1

CDR3aa: CASSVDSRSSGNTIYF
v_gene: TRBV9

CDR3aa: CASSLSKTSGIYNEQFF
v_gene: TRBV7-8

CDR3aa: CASSADSRQAEAFF
v_gene: TRBV6-4

CDR3aa: CASSPRVDSNTEAFF
v_gene: TRBV18

CDR3aa: CASSGSIERGYNTKAYNEQFF
v_gene: TRBV9

CDR3aa: CASSLTGGVGYEQYF
v_gene: TRBV7-9

CDR3aa: CASSPATMDSYEQYF
v_gene: TRBV27

CDR3aa: CASSLITGGGLYEQYF
v_gene: TRBV5-1

CDR3aa: CARSRTGREVWEKLFF
v_gene: TRBV5-3

CDR3aa: CASSIGTGGWRTEAFF
v_gene: TRBV19

CDR3aa: CASSPRSGGFSNQPQHF
v_gene: TRBV19

CDR3aa: CASSPRHGENSPLHF
v_gene: TRBV4-2

CDR3aa: CASSEVPNSYEQYF
v_gene: TRBV6-1

CDR3aa: CSVGGSAYEQYF
v_gene: TRBV29-1

CDR3aa: CAISPGQPYEQYF
v_gene: TRBV10-3